The source of this T cell receptor beta chain is a study of Graves' ophthalmopathy and Graves' hyperthyroidism. Study results and caveats: Detection in blood was also observed for most expanded thyroid clonotypes above 0.001 frequency.

Those donors who had ophthalmopathy presented with moderate-to-severe activity, a CAS of ≥3, a NOSPECS of ≥4 and a duration under 3 months. Ineligible for inclusion were patients with other autoimmune diseases, uncontrolled infections, pregnancy or lactation. Using RNA transcripts, the TCR beta CDR3 regions were amplified. HTBI primers primed a first-round RT-PCR, and a second-round multiplex PCR followed. TCRdb re-called the multiplex PCR reads with MiXCR, one entry per CDR3 protein. Of approximately 330,000 distinct CDR3 sequences listed, 17% are singletons. This clonotype was counted only a few times. Its antigen remains unidentified. The CDR3 loop spans 14 amino acids. In germline, CDR1 is MNHNS, CDR2 SASEGT. The V end was cut by 3 bases, the J end by 2 bases, with 11 bases between.

The specimen was peripheral blood. V usage is TRBV6-1 and J usage is TRBJ2-7; no reliable D call. This TCR came from an adult man with Graves' ophthalmopathy. The CDR3 is CASSESQATYEQYF. CDR3 in DNA: TGTGCCAGCAGTGAGAGCCAGGCCACCTACGAGCAGTACTTC.